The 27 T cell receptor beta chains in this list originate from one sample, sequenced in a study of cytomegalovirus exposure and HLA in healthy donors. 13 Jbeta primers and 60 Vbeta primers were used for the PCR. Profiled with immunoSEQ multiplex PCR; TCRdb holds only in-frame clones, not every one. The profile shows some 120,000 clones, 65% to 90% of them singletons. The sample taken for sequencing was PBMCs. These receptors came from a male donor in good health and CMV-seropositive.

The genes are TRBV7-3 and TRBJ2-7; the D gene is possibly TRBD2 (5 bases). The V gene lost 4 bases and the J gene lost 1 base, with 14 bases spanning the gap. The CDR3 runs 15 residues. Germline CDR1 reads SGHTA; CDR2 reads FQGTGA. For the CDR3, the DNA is TGTGCCAGCAGCTCAGACGCCGGACTGTCCTACGAGCAGTACTTC. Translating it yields CASSSDAGLSYEQYF.

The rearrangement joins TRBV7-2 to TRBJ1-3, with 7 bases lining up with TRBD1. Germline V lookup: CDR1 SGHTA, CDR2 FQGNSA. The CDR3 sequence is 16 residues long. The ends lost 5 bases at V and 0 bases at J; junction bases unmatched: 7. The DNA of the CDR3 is TGTGCCAGCAGCAAGCGGACAGGCCCCTCTGGAAACACCATATATTTT. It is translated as CASSKRTGPSGNTIYF.

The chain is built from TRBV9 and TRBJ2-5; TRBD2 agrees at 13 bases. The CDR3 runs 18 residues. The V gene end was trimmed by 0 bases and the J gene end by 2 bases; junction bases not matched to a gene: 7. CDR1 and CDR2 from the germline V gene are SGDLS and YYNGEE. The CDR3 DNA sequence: TGTGCCAGCAGCGTAGCCTCCGGGACTAGCGGGACACAAGAGACCCAGTACTTC. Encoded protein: CASSVASGTSGTQETQYF. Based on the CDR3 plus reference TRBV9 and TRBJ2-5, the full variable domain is DSGVTQTPKHLITATGQRVTLRCSPRSGDLSVYWYQQSLDQGLQFLIQYYNGEERAKGNILERFSAQQFPDLHSELNLSSLELGDSALYFCASSVASGTSGTQETQYFGPGTRLLVL.

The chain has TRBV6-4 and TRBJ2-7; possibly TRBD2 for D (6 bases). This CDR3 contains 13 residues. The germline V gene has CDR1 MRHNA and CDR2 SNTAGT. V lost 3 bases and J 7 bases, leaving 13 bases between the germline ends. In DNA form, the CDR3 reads TGTGCCAGCAGTGAGTCTGGGGCGGGAGAGCAGTACTTC. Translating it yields CASSESGAGEQYF.

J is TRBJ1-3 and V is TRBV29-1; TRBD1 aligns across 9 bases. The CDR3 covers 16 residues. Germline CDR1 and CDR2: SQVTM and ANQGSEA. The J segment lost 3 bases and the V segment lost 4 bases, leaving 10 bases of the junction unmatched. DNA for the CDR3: TGCAGCGTTGTGGAGGCCGACAGGGGGAGTGGAAACACCATATATTTT. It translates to CSVVEADRGSGNTIYF.

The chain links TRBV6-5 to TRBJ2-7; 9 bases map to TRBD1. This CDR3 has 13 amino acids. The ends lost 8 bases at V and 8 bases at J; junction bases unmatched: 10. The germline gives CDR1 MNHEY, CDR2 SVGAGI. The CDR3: CASLPWDRAKQYF. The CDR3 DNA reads TGTGCCAGCCTTCCTTGGGACAGGGCCAAGCAGTACTTC.

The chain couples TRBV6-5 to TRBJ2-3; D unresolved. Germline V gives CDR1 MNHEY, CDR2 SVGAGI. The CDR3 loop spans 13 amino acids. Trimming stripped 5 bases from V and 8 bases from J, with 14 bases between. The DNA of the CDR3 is TGTGCCAGCAGTCCTGACCGGAGAGGTACGCAGTATTTT. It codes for CASSPDRRGTQYF.

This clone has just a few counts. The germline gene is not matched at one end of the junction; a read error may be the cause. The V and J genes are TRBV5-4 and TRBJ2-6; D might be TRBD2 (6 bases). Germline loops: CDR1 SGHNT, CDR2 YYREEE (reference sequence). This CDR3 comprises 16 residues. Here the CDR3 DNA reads TGTGCCAGCATGGAGGGTAACCCCTCTGGGGCCAACGGCCTGACTTTC. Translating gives CASMEGNPSGANGLTF.

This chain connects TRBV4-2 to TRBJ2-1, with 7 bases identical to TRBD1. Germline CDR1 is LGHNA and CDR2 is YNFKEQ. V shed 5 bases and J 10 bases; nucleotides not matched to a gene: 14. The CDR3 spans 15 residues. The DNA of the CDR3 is TGTGCCAGCAGCGCAGGGGGAGATTTCTCTGGGGAGCAGTTCTTC. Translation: CASSAGGDFSGEQFF.

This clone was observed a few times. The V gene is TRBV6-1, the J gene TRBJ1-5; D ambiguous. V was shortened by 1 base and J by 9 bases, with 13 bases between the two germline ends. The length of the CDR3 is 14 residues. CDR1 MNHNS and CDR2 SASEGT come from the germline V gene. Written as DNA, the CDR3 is TGTGCCAGCAGTGAAGTGACCGGAGGTCGGCCCCAGCATTTT. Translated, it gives CASSEVTGGRPQHF.

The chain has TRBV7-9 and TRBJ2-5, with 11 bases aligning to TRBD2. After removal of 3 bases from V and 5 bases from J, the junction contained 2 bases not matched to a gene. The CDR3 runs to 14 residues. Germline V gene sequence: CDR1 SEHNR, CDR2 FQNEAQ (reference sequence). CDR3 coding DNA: TGTGCCAGCAGCTTGTCTAGCGGGAGGGAGACCCAGTACTTC. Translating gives CASSLSSGRETQYF.

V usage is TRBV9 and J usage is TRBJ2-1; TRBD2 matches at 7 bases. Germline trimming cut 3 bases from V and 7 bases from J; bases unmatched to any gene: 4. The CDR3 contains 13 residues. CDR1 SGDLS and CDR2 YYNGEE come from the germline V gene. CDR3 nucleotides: TGTGCCAGCAGCGGGCTAGCGGAGAATGAGCAGTTCTTC. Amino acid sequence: CASSGLAENEQFF.

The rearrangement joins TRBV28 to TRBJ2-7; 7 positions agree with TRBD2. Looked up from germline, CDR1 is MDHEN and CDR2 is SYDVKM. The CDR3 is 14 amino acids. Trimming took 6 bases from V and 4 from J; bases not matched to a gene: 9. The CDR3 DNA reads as TGTGCCAGCAGGGAGGCGGGAGCTCTATACGAGCAGTACTTC. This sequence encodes CASREAGALYEQYF.

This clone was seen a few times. CDR3 in amino acids: CATYDITSGGQFF. For the CDR3, the DNA is TGTGCCACATACGATATTACTAGCGGTGGGCAGTTCTTC. The gene calls are TRBV10-3 and TRBJ2-1; TRBD2 agrees at 8 bases. V dropped 10 bases and J dropped 12; count of bases not matched to a gene: 14. CDR3 length: 13 residues. Germline CDR1 reads ENHRY; CDR2 reads SYGVKD.

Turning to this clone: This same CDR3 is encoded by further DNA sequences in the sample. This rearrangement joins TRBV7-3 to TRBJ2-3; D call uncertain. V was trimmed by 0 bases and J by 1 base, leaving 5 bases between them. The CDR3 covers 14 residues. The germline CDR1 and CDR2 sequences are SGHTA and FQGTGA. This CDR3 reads CASSLTRGTDTQYF. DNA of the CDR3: TGTGCCAGCAGCTTAACACGGGGCACAGATACGCAGTATTTT.

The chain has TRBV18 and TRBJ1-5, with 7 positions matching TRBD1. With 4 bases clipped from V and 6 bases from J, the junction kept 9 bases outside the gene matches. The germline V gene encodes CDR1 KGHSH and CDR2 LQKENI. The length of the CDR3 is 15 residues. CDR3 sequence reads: CASSREGQVFQPQHF. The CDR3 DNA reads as TGTGCCAGCTCACGGGAAGGACAGGTCTTTCAGCCCCAGCATTTT.

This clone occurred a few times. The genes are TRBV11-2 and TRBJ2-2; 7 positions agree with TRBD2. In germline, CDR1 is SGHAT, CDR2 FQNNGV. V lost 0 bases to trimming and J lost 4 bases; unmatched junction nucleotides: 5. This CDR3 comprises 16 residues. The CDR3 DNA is TGTGCCAGCAGCTTAGAGGGGGGGAGGGGCACCGGGGAGCTGTTTTTT. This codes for CASSLEGGRGTGELFF.

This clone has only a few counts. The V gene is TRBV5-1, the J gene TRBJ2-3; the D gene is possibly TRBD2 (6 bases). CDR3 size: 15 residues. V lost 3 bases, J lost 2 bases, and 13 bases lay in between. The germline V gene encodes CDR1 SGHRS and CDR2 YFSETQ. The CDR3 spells CASSWRDGDTDTQYF. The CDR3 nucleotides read TGCGCCAGCAGCTGGCGGGACGGGGACACAGATACGCAGTATTTT. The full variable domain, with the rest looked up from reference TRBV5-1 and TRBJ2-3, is KAGVTQTPRYLIKTRGQQVTLSCSPISGHRSVSWYQQTPGQGLQFLFEYFSETQRNKGNFPGRFSGRQFSNSRSEMNVSTLELGDSALYLCASSWRDGDTDTQYFGPGTRLTVL.

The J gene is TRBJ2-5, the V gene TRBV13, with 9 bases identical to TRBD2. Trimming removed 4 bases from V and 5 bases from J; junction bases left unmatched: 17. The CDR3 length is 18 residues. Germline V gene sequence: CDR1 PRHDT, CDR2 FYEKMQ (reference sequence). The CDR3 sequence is CASSSPILAGEDGETQYF. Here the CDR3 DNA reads TGTGCCAGCAGCTCTCCAATCTTAGCGGGAGAGGATGGCGAGACCCAGTACTTC.

The CDR3: CSVEETGTPGYEQYF. The CDR3 DNA reads as TGCAGCGTTGAAGAGACCGGGACACCTGGATACGAGCAGTACTTC. The chain recombines TRBV29-1 with TRBJ2-5, with TRBD1 as a possible D gene (6 bases). TRBJ2-7 explains the end of the DNA better; the J call may be wrong. The CDR3 is made up of 15 amino acids. Germline V lookup: CDR1 SQVTM, CDR2 ANQGSEA.

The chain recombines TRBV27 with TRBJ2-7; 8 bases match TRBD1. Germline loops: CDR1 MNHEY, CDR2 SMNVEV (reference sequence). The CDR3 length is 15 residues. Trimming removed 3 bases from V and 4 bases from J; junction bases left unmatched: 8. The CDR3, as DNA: TGTGCCAGCAGTTTTCTAAGGGACAGGTCATACGAGCAGTACTTC. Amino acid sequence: CASSFLRDRSYEQYF.

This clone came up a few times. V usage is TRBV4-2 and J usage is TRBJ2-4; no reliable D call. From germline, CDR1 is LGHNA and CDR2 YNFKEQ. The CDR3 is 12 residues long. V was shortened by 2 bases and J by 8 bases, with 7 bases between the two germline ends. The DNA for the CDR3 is TGTGCCAGCAGCCAAAACAGAGACATTCAGTACTTC. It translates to CASSQNRDIQYF.

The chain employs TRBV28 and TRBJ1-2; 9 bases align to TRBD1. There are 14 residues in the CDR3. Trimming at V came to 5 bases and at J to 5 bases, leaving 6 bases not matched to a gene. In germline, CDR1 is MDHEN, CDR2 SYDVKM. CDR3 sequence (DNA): TGTGCCAGCAGTCCGCCCGGGACAGGGTATGGCTACACCTTC. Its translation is CASSPPGTGYGYTF.

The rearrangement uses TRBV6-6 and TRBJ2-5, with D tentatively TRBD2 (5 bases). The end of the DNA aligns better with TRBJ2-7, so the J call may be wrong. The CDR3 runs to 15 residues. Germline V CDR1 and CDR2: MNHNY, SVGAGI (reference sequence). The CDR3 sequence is CASRFNSGNNYEQYF. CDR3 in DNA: TGTGCCAGCAGGTTTAATTCCGGGAATAACTACGAGCAGTACTTC.

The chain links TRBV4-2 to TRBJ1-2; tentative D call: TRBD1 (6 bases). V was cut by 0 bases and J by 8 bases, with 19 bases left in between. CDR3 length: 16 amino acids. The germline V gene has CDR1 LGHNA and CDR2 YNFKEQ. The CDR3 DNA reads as TGTGCCAGCAGCCAAGAACGAAACAGGGCGGAGCGGGGCTACACCTTC. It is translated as CASSQERNRAERGYTF.

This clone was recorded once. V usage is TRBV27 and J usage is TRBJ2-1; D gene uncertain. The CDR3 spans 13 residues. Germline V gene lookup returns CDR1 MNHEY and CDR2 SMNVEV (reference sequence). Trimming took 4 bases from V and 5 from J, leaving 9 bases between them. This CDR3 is CASSWALHNEQFF. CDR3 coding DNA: TGTGCCAGCAGTTGGGCACTCCACAATGAGCAGTTCTTC.

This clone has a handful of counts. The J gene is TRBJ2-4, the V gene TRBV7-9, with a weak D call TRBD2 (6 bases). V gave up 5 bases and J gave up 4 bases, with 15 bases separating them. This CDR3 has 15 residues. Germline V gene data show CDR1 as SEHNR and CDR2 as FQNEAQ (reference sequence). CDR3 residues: CASSPAPAGKNIQYF. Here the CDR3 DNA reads TGTGCCAGCAGCCCAGCGCCGGCGGGGAAAAACATTCAGTACTTC.